A single sample gave rise to the 9 T cell receptor beta chains below, sequenced in a study of response to subunit inactivated influenza vaccine. Via MiXCR, TCRdb re-called the RT-PCR reads, giving one row per CDR3 protein. The table lists some 500,000 distinct CDR3 sequences, 13% of them singletons, with about an eighth in the top ten. The specimen comprised PBMCs from blood, sampled about 40 days after vaccination. These receptor sequences come from a middle-aged man who received an inactivated influenza vaccine.

Ten or more counts support this clonotype. The rearrangement joins TRBV12-3 or TRBV12-4 to TRBJ2-7, with D hard to call. CDR3 length: 14 residues. V was shortened by 0 bases and J by 3 bases, with 9 bases between the two germline ends. The CDR3 region has the DNA TGTGCCAGCAGTTTAGCGCCCGATAGCTACGAGCAGTACTTC. Protein sequence: CASSLAPDSYEQYF.

A remark on this clonotype: This CDR3 fails to terminate in the conserved phenylalanine or tryptophan, so it likely reflects a read error. The gene calls are TRBV29-1 and TRBJ2-5; D remains ambiguous. V was cut by 7 bases and J by 5 bases, with 14 bases left in between. From germline, CDR1 is SQVTM and CDR2 ANQGSEA. The CDR3 is made up of 12 amino acids. This chain's CDR3 is CSAEVVPETQYV. The CDR3 DNA sequence: TGCAGCGCTGAGGTGGTGCCGGAGACCCAGTACGTC.

This clonotype was seen a few times. This chain links TRBV6-4 with TRBJ2-1; D remains ambiguous. This CDR3 is 14 amino acids long. Trimming stripped 5 bases from V and 8 bases from J, with 16 bases between. Germline loops: CDR1 MRHNA, CDR2 SNTAGT. The CDR3 bases are TGTGCCAGCAGTTTCGAACCCTCCTTCTATGAGCAGTTCTTC. This codes for CASSFEPSFYEQFF.

This clonotype turned up a few times. This chain joins TRBV4-2 and TRBJ1-2; D gene unclear. Germline CDR1 reads LGHNA; CDR2 reads YNFKEQ. The CDR3 has 16 residues. Trimming took 2 bases from V and 7 from J, leaving 20 bases between them. The chain's CDR3 is CASSQTSSLRESGYTF. CDR3 DNA sequence: TGTGCCAGCAGCCAAACCTCCTCCCTTAGGGAATCTGGCTACACCTTC.

The chain links TRBV6-1 to TRBJ1-4; 7 bases are a match to TRBD1. J was trimmed by 6 bases and V by 5 bases; bases with no gene match: 9. This CDR3 spans 15 amino acids. In germline, CDR1 is MNHNS, CDR2 SASEGT. The CDR3 region has the DNA TGTGCCAGCAGTAGGCCTGGACAGGCGGATGAAAAACTGTTTTTT. Translating gives CASSRPGQADEKLFF.

This clonotype was counted a few times. The chain employs TRBV28 and TRBJ2-7; TRBD2 aligns across 8 bases. This CDR3 spans 13 amino acids. V lost 7 bases and J lost 2; bases outside the gene matches: 4. From germline, CDR1 is MDHEN and CDR2 SYDVKM. The CDR3 region has the DNA TGTGCCAGCAATCTAGCGGGTCCCTACGAGCAGTACTTC. Translation gives CASNLAGPYEQYF.

The DNA for the CDR3 is TGTGCCAGCAGTTACTCCGCAGGGAGCTCCTACGAGCAGTACTTC. Protein sequence: CASSYSAGSSYEQYF. The genes are TRBV6-5 and TRBJ2-7; D may be TRBD1 or TRBD2 (5 bases each). The germline V gene has CDR1 MNHEY and CDR2 SVGAGI. This CDR3 spans 15 amino acids. Trimming pared 0 bases from V and 0 bases from J, leaving 9 bases between.

This clonotype was recorded at least ten times. This chain joins TRBV12-3 or TRBV12-4 and TRBJ2-7; 7 bases are shared with TRBD1. J was trimmed by 4 bases and V by 5 bases; bases with no gene match: 8. This CDR3 contains 14 residues. The chain's CDR3 is CASSTRQGAYEQYF. DNA for the CDR3: TGTGCCAGCAGTACCCGACAGGGCGCGTACGAGCAGTACTTC.

The chain joins TRBV27 to TRBJ2-7, with no clear D. The germline V gene encodes CDR1 MNHEY and CDR2 SMNVEV (reference sequence). The CDR3 is made up of 12 amino acids. The V gene lost 5 bases and the J gene lost 4 bases, with 9 bases spanning the gap. As DNA, the CDR3 is TGTGCCAGCAGTCCGGATTATTACGAGCAGTACTTC. Translated: CASSPDYYEQYF.